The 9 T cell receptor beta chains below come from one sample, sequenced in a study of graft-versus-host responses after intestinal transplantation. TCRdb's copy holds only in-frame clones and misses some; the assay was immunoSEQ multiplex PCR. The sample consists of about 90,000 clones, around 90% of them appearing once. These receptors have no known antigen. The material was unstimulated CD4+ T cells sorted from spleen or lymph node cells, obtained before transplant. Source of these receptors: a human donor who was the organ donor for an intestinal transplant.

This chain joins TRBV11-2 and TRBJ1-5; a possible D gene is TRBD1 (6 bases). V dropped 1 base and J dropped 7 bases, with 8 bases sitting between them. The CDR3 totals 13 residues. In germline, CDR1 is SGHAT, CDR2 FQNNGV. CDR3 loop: CASSLAGEQPQHF. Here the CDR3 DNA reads TGTGCCAGCAGCTTAGCAGGGGAGCAGCCCCAGCATTTT.

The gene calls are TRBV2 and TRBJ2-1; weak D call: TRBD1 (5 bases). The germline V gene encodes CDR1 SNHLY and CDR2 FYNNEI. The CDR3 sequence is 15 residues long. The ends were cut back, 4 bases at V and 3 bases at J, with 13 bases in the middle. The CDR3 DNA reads TGTGCCAGCAGTGCTAGACAGACCCTCTACAATGAGCAGTTCTTC. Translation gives CASSARQTLYNEQFF.

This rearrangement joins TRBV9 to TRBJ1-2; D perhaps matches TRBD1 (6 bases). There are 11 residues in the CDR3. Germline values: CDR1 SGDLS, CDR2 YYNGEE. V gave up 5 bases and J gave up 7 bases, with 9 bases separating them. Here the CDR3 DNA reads TGTGCCAGCAGACTGGACAGTGGCTACACCTTC. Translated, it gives CASRLDSGYTF.

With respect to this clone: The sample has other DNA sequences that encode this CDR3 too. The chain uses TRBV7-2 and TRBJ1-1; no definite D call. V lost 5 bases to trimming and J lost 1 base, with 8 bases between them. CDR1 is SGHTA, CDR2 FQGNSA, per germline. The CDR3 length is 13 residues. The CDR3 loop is CASSRGQNTEAFF. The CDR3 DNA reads TGTGCCAGCAGCCGAGGCCAGAACACTGAAGCTTTCTTT.

CDR3 loop: CASSPPNSAVSYNEQFF. CDR3 coding DNA: TGTGCCAGCTCACCACCTAATTCAGCGGTCTCCTACAATGAGCAGTTCTTC. This sequence joins TRBV18 and TRBJ2-1; possibly TRBD2 for D (5 bases). The V and J ends lost 0 bases and 0 bases respectively, with 12 bases between them. Germline-derived CDR1 and CDR2 are KGHSH and LQKENI. The CDR3 spans 17 residues.

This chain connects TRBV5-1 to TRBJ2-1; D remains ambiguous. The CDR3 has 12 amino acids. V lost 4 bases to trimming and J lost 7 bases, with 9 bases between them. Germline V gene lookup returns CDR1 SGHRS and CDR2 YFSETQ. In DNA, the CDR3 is TGCGCCAGCAGCATGGACCTAAATGAGCAGTTCTTC. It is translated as CASSMDLNEQFF.

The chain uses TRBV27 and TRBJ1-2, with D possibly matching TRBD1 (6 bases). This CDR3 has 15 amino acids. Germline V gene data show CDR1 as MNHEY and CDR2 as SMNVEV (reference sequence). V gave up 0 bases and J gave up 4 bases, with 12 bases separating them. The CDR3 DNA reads TGTGCCAGCAGTTTATCGATAAGGGGGAGCTATGGCTACACCTTC. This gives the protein CASSLSIRGSYGYTF.

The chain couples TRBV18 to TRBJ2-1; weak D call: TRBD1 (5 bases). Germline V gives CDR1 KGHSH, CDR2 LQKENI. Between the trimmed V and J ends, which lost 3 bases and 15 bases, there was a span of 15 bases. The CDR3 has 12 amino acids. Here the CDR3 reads CASSPKQVRLFF. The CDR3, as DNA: TGTGCCAGCTCACCGAAACAGGTCCGCCTGTTCTTC. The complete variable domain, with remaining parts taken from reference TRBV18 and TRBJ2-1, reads NAGVMQNPRHLVRRRGQEARLRCSPMKGHSHVYWYRQLPEEGLKFMVYLQKENIIDESGMPKERFSAEFPKEGPSILRIQQVVRGDSAAYFCASSPKQVRLFFGPGTRLTVL.

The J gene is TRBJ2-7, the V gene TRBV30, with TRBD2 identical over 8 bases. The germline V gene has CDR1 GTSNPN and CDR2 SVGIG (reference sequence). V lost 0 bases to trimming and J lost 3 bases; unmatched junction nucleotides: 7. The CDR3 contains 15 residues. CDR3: CAWSVRSSGVYEQYF. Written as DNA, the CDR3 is TGTGCCTGGAGTGTACGGAGTAGCGGGGTCTACGAGCAGTACTTC.